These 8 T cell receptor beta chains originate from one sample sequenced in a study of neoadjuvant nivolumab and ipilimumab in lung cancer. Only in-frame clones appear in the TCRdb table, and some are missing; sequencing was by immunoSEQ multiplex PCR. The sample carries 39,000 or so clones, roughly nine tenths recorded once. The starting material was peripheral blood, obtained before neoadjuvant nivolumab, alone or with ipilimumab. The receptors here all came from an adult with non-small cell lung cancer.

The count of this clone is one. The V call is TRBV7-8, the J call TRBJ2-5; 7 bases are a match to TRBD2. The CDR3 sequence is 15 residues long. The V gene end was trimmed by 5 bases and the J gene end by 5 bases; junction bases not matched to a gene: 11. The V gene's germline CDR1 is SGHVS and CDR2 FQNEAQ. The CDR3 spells CASSPSSGPVETQYF. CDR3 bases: TGTGCCAGCAGCCCCTCTAGCGGACCTGTGGAGACCCAGTACTTC. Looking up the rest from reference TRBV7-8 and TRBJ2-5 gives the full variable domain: GAGVSQSPRYKVAKRGQDVALRCDPISGHVSLFWYQQALGQGPEFLTYFQNEAQLDKSGLPSDRFFAERPEGSVSTLKIQRTQQEDSAVYLCASSPSSGPVETQYFGPGTRLLVL.

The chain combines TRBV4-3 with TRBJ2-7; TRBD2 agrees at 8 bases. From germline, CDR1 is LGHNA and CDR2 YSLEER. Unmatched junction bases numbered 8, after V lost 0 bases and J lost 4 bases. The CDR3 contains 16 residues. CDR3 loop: CASSQDFKRERYEQYF. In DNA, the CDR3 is TGCGCCAGCAGCCAAGATTTCAAGCGGGAGAGGTACGAGCAGTACTTC.

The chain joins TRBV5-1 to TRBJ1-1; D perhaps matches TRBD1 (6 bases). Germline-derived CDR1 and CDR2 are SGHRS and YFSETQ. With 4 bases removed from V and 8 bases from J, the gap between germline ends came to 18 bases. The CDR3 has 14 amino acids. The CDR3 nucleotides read TGCGCCAGCAGCGGGGGAACAGGGACCTCCGAAGCTTTCTTT. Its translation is CASSGGTGTSEAFF.

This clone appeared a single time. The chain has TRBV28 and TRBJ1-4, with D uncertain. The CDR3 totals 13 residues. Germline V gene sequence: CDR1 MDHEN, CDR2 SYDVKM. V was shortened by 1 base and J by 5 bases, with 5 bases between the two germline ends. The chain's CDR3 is CASSLSQNEKLFF. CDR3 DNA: TGTGCCAGCAGTTTATCCCAGAATGAAAAACTGTTTTTT.

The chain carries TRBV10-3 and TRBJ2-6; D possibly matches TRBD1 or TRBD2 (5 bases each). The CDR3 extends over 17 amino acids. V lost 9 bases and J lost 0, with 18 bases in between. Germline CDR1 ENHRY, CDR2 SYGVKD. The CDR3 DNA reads TGTGCCATGGGTTGGGGGAACCCCTCCTCTGGGGCCAACGTCCTGACTTTC. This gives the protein CAMGWGNPSSGANVLTF.

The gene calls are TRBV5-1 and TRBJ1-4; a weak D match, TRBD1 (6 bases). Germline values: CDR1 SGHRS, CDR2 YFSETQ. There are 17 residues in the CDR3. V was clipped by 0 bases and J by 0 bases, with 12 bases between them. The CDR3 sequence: CASSLAHGGATNEKLFF. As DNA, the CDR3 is TGCGCCAGCAGCTTGGCCCACGGGGGCGCAACTAATGAAAAACTGTTTTTT.

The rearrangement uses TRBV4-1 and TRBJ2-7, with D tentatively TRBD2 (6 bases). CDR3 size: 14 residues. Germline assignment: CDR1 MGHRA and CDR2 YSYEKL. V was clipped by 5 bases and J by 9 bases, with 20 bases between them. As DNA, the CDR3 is TGCGCCAGCAGCAGGGACTCTGAGGGTAAGGGGCAGTACTTC. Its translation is CASSRDSEGKGQYF.

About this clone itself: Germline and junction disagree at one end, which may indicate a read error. The CDR3 region has the DNA TGTGCCAGCAGCATAGGAGCGGGAGAGGTCATTCAGTACTTC. As protein: CASSIGAGEVIQYF. The chain is built from TRBV13 and TRBJ2-4, with 8 nucleotides matching TRBD2. CDR3 length: 14 residues. Germline V CDR1 and CDR2: PRHDT, FYEKMQ (reference sequence). The full variable domain, its missing parts supplied by reference TRBV13 and TRBJ2-4, is AAGVIQSPRHLIKEKRETATLKCYPIPRHDTVYWYQQGPGQDPQFLISFYEKMQSDKGSIPDRFSAQQFSDYHSELNMSSLELGDSALYFCASSIGAGEVIQYFGAGTRLSVL.